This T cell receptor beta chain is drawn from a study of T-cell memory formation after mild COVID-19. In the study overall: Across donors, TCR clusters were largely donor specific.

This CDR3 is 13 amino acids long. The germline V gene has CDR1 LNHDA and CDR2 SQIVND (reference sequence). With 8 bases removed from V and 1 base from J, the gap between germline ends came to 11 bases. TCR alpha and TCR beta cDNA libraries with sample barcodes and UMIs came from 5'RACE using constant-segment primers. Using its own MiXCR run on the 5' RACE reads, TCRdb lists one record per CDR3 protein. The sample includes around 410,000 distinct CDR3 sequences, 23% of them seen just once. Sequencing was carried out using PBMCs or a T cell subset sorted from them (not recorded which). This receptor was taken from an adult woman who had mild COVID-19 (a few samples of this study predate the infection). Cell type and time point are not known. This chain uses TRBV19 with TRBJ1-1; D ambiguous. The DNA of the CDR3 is TGTGCCAGTTCCGGCCGCCAGAACACTGAAGCTTTCTTT. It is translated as CASSGRQNTEAFF.